This T cell receptor (beta chain) was sequenced during a study of T cells after yellow fever vaccination. Comments on this clonotype: Its matching antigen is unknown.

The TCR cDNA carried a universal primer site and UMIs from 5'RACE template switching. TCRdb reanalysed the 5' RACE reads using MiXCR and keeps one entry per CDR3 protein. The sample consists of a few hundred thousand distinct CDR3 sequences, roughly 8.3% of them appearing once. Germline values: CDR1 SEHNR, CDR2 FQNEAQ (reference sequence). This CDR3 is built from 13 residues. V shed 3 bases and J shed 7 bases, with 13 bases lying between them. Study conclusions and caveats: Reappearing after the booster were most of the clones from primary vaccination (roughly 96% CD4, 88% CD8). A minor fraction of clonotypes spanned both CD4 and CD8 compartments. Though it reached lower strength, the secondary response hit its peak faster, day 5 versus 15.

The source is a man younger than 35 who received the YFV17D yellow fever vaccine. The sample here was PBMCs, taken 35 to 50 days after the first yellow fever vaccination. This chain joins TRBV7-9 and TRBJ2-7; D not resolved. The CDR3 DNA sequence: TGTGCCAGCAGCTTCCCGTCCACTGGAGAGCAGTACGTC. It yields the protein CASSFPSTGEQYV.